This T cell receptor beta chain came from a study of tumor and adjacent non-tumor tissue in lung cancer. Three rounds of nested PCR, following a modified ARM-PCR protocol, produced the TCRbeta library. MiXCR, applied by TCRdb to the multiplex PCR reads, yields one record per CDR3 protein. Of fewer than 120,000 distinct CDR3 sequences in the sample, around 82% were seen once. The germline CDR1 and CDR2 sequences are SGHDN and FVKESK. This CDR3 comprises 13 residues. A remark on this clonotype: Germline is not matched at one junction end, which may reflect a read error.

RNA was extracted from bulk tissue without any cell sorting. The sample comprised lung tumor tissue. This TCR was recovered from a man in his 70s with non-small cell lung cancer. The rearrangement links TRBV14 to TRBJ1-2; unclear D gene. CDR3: CVSSQTYLDGYIF. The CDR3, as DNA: TGTGTCAGCAGCCAAACATATTTAGATGGCTATATCTTC.